The source of this T cell receptor beta chain is a study of blood T cell repertoires in COVID-19. Study-wide context: T cells, B-cell-depleted T cells, or PBMCs provided the cDNA or gDNA that served as material.

The data were produced by immunoSEQ multiplex PCR, yet TCRdb's version contains in-frame clones alone and is incomplete. In the table there are about 130,000 clones, 70% to 85% of which are singletons. V lost 0 bases to trimming and J lost 1 base; unmatched junction nucleotides: 12. From germline, CDR1 is GTSNPN and CDR2 SVGIG (reference sequence). This CDR3 has 19 amino acids. The receptor comes from an elderly woman with acute or convalescent COVID-19. V gene TRBV30 combines with J gene TRBJ2-4, with 10 bases aligning to TRBD2. Sequenced: peripheral blood. The CDR3 reads CAWSVRGAGGPIAKNIQYF. The CDR3 nucleotides are TGTGCCTGGAGTGTACGAGGAGCGGGGGGGCCCATCGCCAAAAACATTCAGTACTTC.